This T cell receptor beta chain derives from a study of neoadjuvant nivolumab and ipilimumab in lung cancer. The repertoire was sequenced with immunoSEQ multiplex PCR; TCRdb's copy has only in-frame clones and lacks some. The table lists over 25,000 clones, roughly three quarters of them singletons. J was trimmed by 0 bases and V by 11 bases; bases with no gene match: 6. The V gene's germline CDR1 is SNHLY and CDR2 FYNNEI. The CDR3 has 13 amino acids. The TCR originated in an adult with non-small cell lung cancer. The chain employs TRBV2 and TRBJ2-7; 8 nucleotides agree with TRBD1. This specimen consisted of tumor tissue, obtained after neoadjuvant nivolumab, alone or with ipilimumab, at or shortly before surgery. The CDR3 spells CAHQGTGSYEQYF. In nucleotides, the CDR3 is TGTGCCCATCAGGGGACAGGCTCCTACGAGCAGTACTTC.